A selection of T cell receptor beta chains follows, all from one sample in a study of blood T cells in healthy people across ages. TCRdb re-called the 5' RACE reads through MiXCR, storing one row per CDR3 protein. Of about 1.7 million distinct CDR3 sequences detected, 28% appear once; the ten largest clones hold 7.7%. Sequencing was performed on blood. These receptors were obtained from a woman aged 30 to 39 in good health. Both conserved end residues are part of each CDR3. The D gene is left open where the match is weak. The size entry is marked missing in some rows and otherwise reads once, few, many or a size class.

>TRBV11-2|NA|TRBJ2-2|NA
TGTGCCAGCAGCTTAGGATTACGGGTCACCGGGGAGCTGTTTTTT
CASSLGLRVTGELFF
>TRBV7-2|NA|TRBJ2-3|TRBD2
TGTGCCAGCAGGGGACTAGCGGGAGTTCAAGATGCGCAGTATTTT
CASRGLAGVQDAQYF
>TRBV15|few|TRBJ1-1|NA
TGTGCCACCAGCTCAGAGAGGTCGAACACTGAAGCTTTCTTT
CATSSERSNTEAFF
>TRBV7-9|few|TRBJ1-5|TRBD1
TGTGCCAGCAGCCGGGACAGGTCCGTTCAGCCCCAGCATTTT
CASSRDRSVQPQHF
>TRBV6-6|few|TRBJ2-1|TRBD1
TGTGCCAGCAGAGCGACAGGGGGCGATGAGCAGTTCTTC
CASRATGGDEQFF
>TRBV27|NA|TRBJ1-5|NA
TGTGCCAGCAGTCGGGGGACGGGCCCCCAGCATTTT
CASSRGTGPQHF
>TRBV4-1|NA|TRBJ2-3|NA
TGCGCCAGCAAACCGGAGGGTACAGATACGCAGTATTTT
CASKPEGTDTQYF
>TRBV12-3/TRBV12-4|NA|TRBJ1-5|NA
TGTGCCAGCAGTTTAACCCGGTATCAGCCCCAGCATTTT
CASSLTRYQPQHF
>TRBV6-5|few|TRBJ2-1|NA
TGTGCCAGCAGCCGAACAGGGAGCCTATACAATGAGCAGTTCTTC
CASSRTGSLYNEQFF
>TRBV7-2|NA|TRBJ2-7|TRBD2
TGTGCCAGCAGCTCCTCACCGGGACTACCACCGGGGGGCTACGAGCAGTACTTC
CASSSSPGLPPGGYEQYF
>TRBV12-3/TRBV12-4|many|TRBJ2-4|NA
TGTGCCAGCACCTTTGGTGGGATTCAGTACTTC
CASTFGGIQYF
>TRBV7-9|NA|TRBJ2-7|NA
TGTGCCAGCAGCTTAGTCGCGGGTGGGTCTGACTACGAGCAGTACTTC
CASSLVAGGSDYEQYF
>TRBV28|NA|TRBJ2-1|NA
TGTGCCAGCACTGGCGCCGGAAATAGCTCCTACAATGAGCAGTTCTTC
CASTGAGNSSYNEQFF
>TRBV7-6|NA|TRBJ2-3|NA
TGTGCCAGCAGCAAGCACCTCACAGATACGCAGTATTTT
CASSKHLTDTQYF
>TRBV19|NA|TRBJ2-3|NA
TGTGCCAGTGTTTCTCTACGAGGGACAGATACGCAGTATTTT
CASVSLRGTDTQYF
>TRBV9|NA|TRBJ2-1|TRBD2
TGTGCCAGCAGCGAGGGACGCGGGAGGGCCGGGTTGGATGAGCAGTTCTTC
CASSEGRGRAGLDEQFF
>TRBV7-2|NA|TRBJ2-1|TRBD2
TGTGCCAGCAGCTCACAACCGGGACTAGCGGTTGTTCACGAGCAGTTCTTC
CASSSQPGLAVVHEQFF
>TRBV5-5|NA|TRBJ2-5|NA
TGTGCCAGCAGCGGCAGGGTGAAGGGAATCGGAGAGACCCAGTACTTC
CASSGRVKGIGETQYF
>TRBV10-3|many|TRBJ2-5|NA
TGTGCCACCAACAGTAACCAAGAGACCCAGTACTTC
CATNSNQETQYF
>TRBV5-1|NA|TRBJ2-6|NA
TGCGCCAGCATTCTTGTCTGGGTCGGGTCTGGGGCCAACGTCCTGACTTTC
CASILVWVGSGANVLTF
>TRBV7-2|NA|TRBJ1-4|TRBD1
TGTGCCAGCAGCCAACAGACAGGGGGTGGGGAAAAACTGTTTTTT
CASSQQTGGGEKLFF
>TRBV5-1|NA|TRBJ1-2|NA
TGCGCCCGCAGCTTGGATGGAAGGGCTGGCTACACCTTC
CARSLDGRAGYTF
>TRBV29-1|few|TRBJ2-7|NA
TGCAGCGTTGTAGTCCGAAGTTCTCGGGAGCAGTACTTC
CSVVVRSSREQYF
>TRBV29-1|many|TRBJ2-5|NA
TGCAGCGTTGCTAGGGGGCGGGAGGAGACCCAGTACTTC
CSVARGREETQYF
>TRBV18|few|TRBJ2-1|NA
TGTGCCAGCTCACGCGAGGGTGAGCAGTTCTTC
CASSREGEQFF
>TRBV12-3/TRBV12-4|NA|TRBJ2-6|NA
TGTGCCAGCAGTATCATGGGACTTCCTAGCTCTGGGGCCAACGTCCTGACTTTC
CASSIMGLPSSGANVLTF
>TRBV14|NA|TRBJ2-1|TRBD1
TGTGCCAGCAGCCAGACCCGGGACAGGCAGTTCTTC
CASSQTRDRQFF
>TRBV10-3|NA|TRBJ2-7|NA
TGTGCCATCAGGGAGGTCCCAGGCTCGGGAGAGCAGTACTTC
CAIREVPGSGEQYF